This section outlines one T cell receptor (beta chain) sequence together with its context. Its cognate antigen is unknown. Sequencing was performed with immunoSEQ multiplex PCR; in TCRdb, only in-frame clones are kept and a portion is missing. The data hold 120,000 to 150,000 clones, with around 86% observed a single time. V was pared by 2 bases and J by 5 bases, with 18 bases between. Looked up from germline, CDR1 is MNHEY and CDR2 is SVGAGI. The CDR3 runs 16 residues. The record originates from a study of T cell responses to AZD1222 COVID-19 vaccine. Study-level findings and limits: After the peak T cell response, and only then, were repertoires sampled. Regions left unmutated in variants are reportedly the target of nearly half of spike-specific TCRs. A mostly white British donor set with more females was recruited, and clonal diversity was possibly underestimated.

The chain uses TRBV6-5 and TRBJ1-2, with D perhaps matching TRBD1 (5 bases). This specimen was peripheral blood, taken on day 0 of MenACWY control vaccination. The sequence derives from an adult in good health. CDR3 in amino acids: CASSYPKGQGGYGYTF. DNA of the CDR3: TGTGCCAGCAGTTACCCGAAAGGCCAGGGCGGGTATGGCTACACCTTC.